This T cell receptor (beta chain) was sequenced for a study of blood T cell repertoires in COVID-19. Germline CDR1 and CDR2: DFQATT and SNEGSKA (reference sequence). CDR3 length: 11 amino acids. Trimming stripped 7 bases from V and 6 bases from J, with 13 bases between. Assay used: immunoSEQ multiplex PCR; TCRdb lists only in-frame clones, some missing. The table has 140,000 to 150,000 clones, approximately 84% seen once. The chain combines TRBV20-1 with TRBJ2-7; no firm D call. The clonotype was recovered from an older woman with acute or convalescent COVID-19. Material: peripheral blood. This CDR3 reads CSGLAEVEQYF. CDR3 bases: TGCAGTGGGCTGGCAGAGGTCGAGCAGTACTTC.